This TCR beta chain came from a study of PD-1 blockade in classical Hodgkin lymphoma (dated by TCRdb to the early 2020s). With respect to the entire study: Nivolumab dosing was 3 mg/kg intravenously every 2 weeks, continuing until either disease progression or unacceptable toxicity. The study used CyTOF and TCR beta sequencing to define a peripheral blood immune signature of response to PD-1 blockade in classical Hodgkin lymphoma. What the work shows at the level of the full study, not this receptor alone: Lower diversity was seen in patients whose nivolumab began less than 1 year after ASCT, and these patients were left out of later analyses so that immune reconstitution would not confound the results. Newly diagnosed patients were reported to have lower baseline TCR diversity than healthy donors, and relapsed/refractory patients were reported to have lower baseline TCR diversity still. The study covered only a single clinical trial cohort, and the causes of the repertoire differences, possibly disease activity or prior therapy, were still not defined. A significant rise by C4D1 was seen in CD4+ but not CD8+ TCR diversity (p=0.0027 vs p=0.16), with the rise being most apparent in complete responders (p=0.02). Among trial patients, those achieving complete response had baseline diversity similar to that of newly diagnosed patients, while diversity was significantly lower in partial responders and progressors.

According to the germline V gene (reference sequence), CDR1 reads LNHNV and CDR2 reads YYDKDF. The germline V end is reduced by 1 base and the J end by 5 bases; junction bases left unmatched: 20. Taken from cysteine to phenylalanine, the CDR3 has 19 residues. This entry keeps only the CDR3 DNA: 57 bases, framed from base 1. As concerns this clone: The antigen this receptor binds is unknown. No per-base quality is available; no much larger clone lies one base away.

According to the study, the label for this sample's time point signals: cycle 4 day 1 (C4D1), after more than 5 weeks of nivolumab. Relapse after autologous stem cell transplantation had occurred in all trial patients, and cohorts A, B and C were distinguished by prior brentuximab vedotin exposure. The trial cohort comprised roughly 50 patients with relapsed/refractory classical Hodgkin lymphoma whose best overall responses were complete response, partial response or progressive disease. Single-agent nivolumab was administered to trial patients in the multi-cohort phase II CheckMate 205 trial. An independent review committee assessed best overall response using the 2007 International Working Group response criteria. Trial PBMCs were collected just before the start of nivolumab (C1D1) and during therapy at cycle 2 day 1 and cycle 4 day 1. Peripheral blood was collected in 8 mL Vacutainer Cell Preparation Tubes, from which PBMCs were isolated by centrifugation and then cryopreserved.

Genomic DNA was extracted with the Qiagen DNeasy kit from unsorted PBMCs and from negatively selected CD4+ and CD8+ fractions. TCR beta CDR3 regions were subjected to amplification by immunoSEQ multiplex PCR with primers that anneal to V and J segments. Amplification bias was minimized using a synthetic immune receptor repertoire, and residual bias was removed computationally after sequencing. For the original study's pipeline: Custom Python scripts were used to quantify repertoire diversity as the Shannon entropy index. Unsorted, CD4+ and CD8+ repertoires were examined separately, except in combined analyses, for which CD4+ and CD8+ sequences were merged in silico. A clone counted as expanded when the clone's frequency after treatment rose at least 2-fold relative to C1D1, and clones undetected at baseline were given a pseudocount of 0.5. Clones with 0 or 1 copy at C1D1 were classified as singleton clones, and clones with 2 or more copies were classified as non-singleton clones. Clones expanded in unsorted samples were labelled as CD4+, CD8+ or unknown by matching protein sequences in sorted samples from the same patient. Diversity changes from C1D1 to C4D1 were tested in paired samples using Wilcoxon tests. The immuneACCESS repertoire file appears here via TCRdb, limited to in-frame rearrangements. These files lack a portion of the clones; in checked studies, under half of the deficit traces to unresolved V genes, and the cause of the others is not known. That table furnishes V, J and clone size, whereas the DNA furnished D and trimming. The sample table lists roughly 24,000 clones, roughly 86% of them with a count of one. The top ten constitute roughly a fifth of the sample.

This clonotype was obtained from a human donor with classical Hodgkin lymphoma. This receptor chain uses TRBV15 and TRBJ2-7; TRBD1 agrees with 7 junctional bases. The sequenced sample was peripheral blood mononuclear cells (PBMCs), obtained before the fourth cycle of nivolumab. The bases are TGTGCCACCAGCAGAGCCGCTTTTCCGATACAGGGGAATTTCCACGAGCAGTACTTC. Translated, this gives CATSRAAFPIQGNFHEQYF.